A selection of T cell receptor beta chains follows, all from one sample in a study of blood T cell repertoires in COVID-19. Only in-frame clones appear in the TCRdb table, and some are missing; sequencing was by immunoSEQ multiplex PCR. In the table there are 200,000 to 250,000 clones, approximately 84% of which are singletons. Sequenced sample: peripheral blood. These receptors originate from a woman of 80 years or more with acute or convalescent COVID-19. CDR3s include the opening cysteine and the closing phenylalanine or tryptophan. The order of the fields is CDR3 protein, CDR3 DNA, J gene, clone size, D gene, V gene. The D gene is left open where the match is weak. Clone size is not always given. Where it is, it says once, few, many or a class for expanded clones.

cdr3_aa: CASSIRGGRKGNEQFF
cdr3_nt: TGTGCCAGTAGTATTCGGGGCGGGAGAAAGGGCAATGAGCAGTTCTTC
j_call: TRBJ2-1
clone_size: once
d_call: TRBD2
v_call: TRBV19

cdr3_aa: CASSLGAGLGDTQYF
cdr3_nt: TGTGCCAGCAGCTTAGGGGCAGGACTTGGAGATACGCAGTATTTT
j_call: TRBJ2-3
clone_size: .
d_call: .
v_call: TRBV7-6

cdr3_aa: CASSPRIGRTNEKLFF
cdr3_nt: TGTGCCAGCAGCCCCCGAATCGGGAGAACTAATGAAAAACTGTTTTTT
j_call: TRBJ1-4
clone_size: .
d_call: .
v_call: TRBV7-9

cdr3_aa: CASSYSGTSGRAEQFF
cdr3_nt: TGTGCCAGCAGTTACTCCGGGACTAGCGGGAGGGCTGAGCAGTTCTTC
j_call: TRBJ2-1
clone_size: .
d_call: TRBD2
v_call: TRBV6-2/TRBV6-3

cdr3_aa: CASSQTWISGSSTDTQYF
cdr3_nt: TGTGCCAGCAGCCAAACCTGGATTAGCGGGAGCAGCACAGATACGCAGTATTTT
j_call: TRBJ2-3
clone_size: .
d_call: TRBD2
v_call: TRBV7-8

cdr3_aa: CASSSSPGTGGDYGYTF
cdr3_nt: TGTGCCAGTAGTAGCAGTCCCGGGACAGGGGGCGACTATGGCTACACCTTC
j_call: TRBJ1-2
clone_size: .
d_call: TRBD1
v_call: TRBV19

cdr3_aa: CASSQESSSSGRAPTQYF
cdr3_nt: TGCGCCAGCAGCCAAGAGTCTAGTTCTAGCGGGAGGGCTCCTACGCAGTATTTT
j_call: TRBJ2-3
clone_size: .
d_call: TRBD2
v_call: TRBV4-1

cdr3_aa: CASSLTTRARETQYF
cdr3_nt: TGTGCCAGCAGCCTCACGACTAGAGCTAGGGAGACCCAGTACTTC
j_call: TRBJ2-5
clone_size: .
d_call: .
v_call: TRBV5-6

cdr3_aa: CASSIDRAASANEQYF
cdr3_nt: TGTGCCAGTAGTATAGATCGTGCGGCTAGCGCTAACGAGCAGTACTTC
j_call: TRBJ2-7
clone_size: once
d_call: .
v_call: TRBV19

cdr3_aa: CASSDQGFGQPQHF
cdr3_nt: TGTGCCAGCAGTGATCAGGGGTTTGGGCAGCCCCAGCATTTT
j_call: TRBJ1-5
clone_size: .
d_call: .
v_call: TRBV2

cdr3_aa: CASSFQGGYTF
cdr3_nt: TGTGCCAGCAGCTTTCAGGGAGGCTACACCTTC
j_call: TRBJ1-2
clone_size: .
d_call: .
v_call: TRBV5-6

cdr3_aa: CASSAFTRANTGELFF
cdr3_nt: TGTGCCAGCAGTGCTTTTACCAGGGCGAACACCGGGGAGCTGTTTTTT
j_call: TRBJ2-2
clone_size: few
d_call: .
v_call: TRBV2

cdr3_aa: CATSRRTSEYNEQFF
cdr3_nt: TGTGCCACCAGCCGAAGGACTAGCGAGTACAATGAGCAGTTCTTC
j_call: TRBJ2-1
clone_size: .
d_call: TRBD2
v_call: TRBV15

cdr3_aa: CASSLGTSGSSQYF
cdr3_nt: TGTGCCAGCAGCTTAGGGACTAGCGGGAGTTCGCAGTATTTT
j_call: TRBJ2-3
clone_size: .
d_call: TRBD2
v_call: TRBV7-3

cdr3_aa: CASSYRTGTIYNEQFF
cdr3_nt: TGTGCCAGCAGTTATCGGACCGGGACTATCTACAATGAGCAGTTCTTC
j_call: TRBJ2-1
clone_size: .
d_call: TRBD2
v_call: TRBV27

cdr3_aa: CASSLTRLETQYF
cdr3_nt: TGTGCCAGCAGCTTAACTAGGTTGGAGACCCAGTACTTC
j_call: TRBJ2-5
clone_size: .
d_call: .
v_call: TRBV7-2

cdr3_aa: CASKDRGGTEAFF
cdr3_nt: TGTGCCAGCAAGGACAGGGGAGGCACTGAAGCTTTCTTT
j_call: TRBJ1-1
clone_size: once
d_call: TRBD1
v_call: TRBV19

cdr3_aa: CASSLTGMNTEAFF
cdr3_nt: TGTGCCAGCAGCTTGACAGGCATGAACACTGAAGCTTTCTTT
j_call: TRBJ1-1
clone_size: .
d_call: .
v_call: TRBV7-3

cdr3_aa: CASSYYPTNTGNTIYF
cdr3_nt: TGTGCCAGCAGTTACTACCCAACGAACACTGGAAACACCATATATTTT
j_call: TRBJ1-3
clone_size: .
d_call: .
v_call: TRBV6-5

cdr3_aa: CASSAGQGAAMNTEAFF
cdr3_nt: TGTGCCAGCAGTGCCGGACAGGGGGCTGCGATGAACACTGAAGCTTTCTTT
j_call: TRBJ1-1
clone_size: .
d_call: TRBD1
v_call: TRBV6-1

cdr3_aa: CASSLRDRPTGELFF
cdr3_nt: TGTGCCAGCAGCCTGCGGGACAGACCCACCGGGGAGCTGTTTTTT
j_call: TRBJ2-2
clone_size: .
d_call: .
v_call: TRBV5-5

cdr3_aa: CASSFGEYSGNTIYF
cdr3_nt: TGCGCCAGCAGCTTCGGGGAATACTCTGGAAACACCATATATTTT
j_call: TRBJ1-3
clone_size: .
d_call: .
v_call: TRBV5-1

cdr3_aa: CASSQDRTWSEAFF
cdr3_nt: TGCGCCAGCAGCCAAGATCGAACTTGGAGTGAAGCTTTCTTT
j_call: TRBJ1-1
clone_size: .
d_call: .
v_call: TRBV4-1

cdr3_aa: CASSLKRRTGALNTEAFF
cdr3_nt: TGTGCCAGCAGCTTAAAGAGGCGTACAGGGGCCCTGAACACTGAAGCTTTCTTT
j_call: TRBJ1-1
clone_size: .
d_call: TRBD1
v_call: TRBV7-9

cdr3_aa: CASTIVGLAGSTDTQYF
cdr3_nt: TGTGCCAGCACCATTGTCGGTCTAGCGGGTAGCACAGATACGCAGTATTTT
j_call: TRBJ2-3
clone_size: .
d_call: TRBD2
v_call: TRBV28

cdr3_aa: CASSIPSRPSGSPLHF
cdr3_nt: TGTGCCAGTAGTATCCCCTCCCGACCAAGCGGTTCACCCCTCCACTTT
j_call: TRBJ1-6
clone_size: .
d_call: .
v_call: TRBV19

cdr3_aa: CASSASGRARNEQFF
cdr3_nt: TGTGCCAGCAGTGCTAGCGGGAGGGCCCGCAATGAGCAGTTCTTC
j_call: TRBJ2-1
clone_size: .
d_call: TRBD2
v_call: TRBV28

cdr3_aa: CASSQDFWGPVGDTIYF
cdr3_nt: TGCGCCAGCAGCCAAGATTTTTGGGGCCCGGTAGGGGACACCATATATTTT
j_call: TRBJ1-3
clone_size: few
d_call: .
v_call: TRBV4-3

cdr3_aa: CASSQELEGVEQFF
cdr3_nt: TGTGCCAGCAGCCAAGAATTGGAGGGAGTGGAGCAGTTCTTC
j_call: TRBJ2-1
clone_size: .
d_call: .
v_call: TRBV3-1/TRBV3-2

cdr3_aa: CASSPSFGTGAAGELFF
cdr3_nt: TGTGCCAGCTCACCTTCGTTCGGGACAGGGGCGGCCGGGGAGCTGTTTTTT
j_call: TRBJ2-2
clone_size: .
d_call: TRBD1
v_call: TRBV18